The rows below give T cell receptor beta chains drawn from one sample of a study of CD8 T cells in ankylosing spondylitis. TCRdb ran MiXCR on the 5' RACE reads and lists one entry per CDR3 protein. Here the sample spans 300,000 to 350,000 distinct CDR3 sequences, about 14% being singletons. Sequencing input: blood, either unsorted or a sorted T cell fraction (not recorded which). All receptors come from a male donor with ankylosing spondylitis or in good health (not recorded which). CDR3s include the opening cysteine and the closing phenylalanine or tryptophan. D genes are given only for firm matches.

CDR3	D	J	V
CSVDKGVTEAFF	-	TRBJ1-1	TRBV29-1
CAISEPNRNTGELFF	-	TRBJ2-2	TRBV10-3
CASSVGQGLYNEQFF	TRBD1	TRBJ2-1	TRBV6-1
CASSLLLFGSSYEQYF	-	TRBJ2-7	TRBV11-2
CASSRGLVDTQYF	-	TRBJ2-3	TRBV2
CASGLSEGSPLHF	-	TRBJ1-6	TRBV12-3/TRBV12-4
CASSLYGKNTGELFF	-	TRBJ2-2	TRBV7-2
CASSPRTSGIKDEQYF	TRBD2	TRBJ2-7	TRBV3-1
CASSRDRDDGYTF	TRBD1	TRBJ1-2	TRBV5-1
CASSLEGTSYNEQFF	-	TRBJ2-1	TRBV5-1
CSASSGAPDTQYF	-	TRBJ2-3	TRBV20-1
CASSFPGQGGGEQYF	TRBD1	TRBJ2-7	TRBV5-1
CASSPSTSLGEQFF	TRBD2	TRBJ2-1	TRBV18
CASSLFWPGGNTEAFF	-	TRBJ1-1	TRBV27
CASSPGTSGLNNEQFF	TRBD2	TRBJ2-1	TRBV12-3/TRBV12-4
CASSLRDNFGELFF	-	TRBJ2-2	TRBV14
CASSLQGNGYTF	-	TRBJ1-2	TRBV11-3
CASSLVPSGTSTGELFF	TRBD2	TRBJ2-2	TRBV5-1
CSVAPKGYEQYF	-	TRBJ2-7	TRBV29-1
CASSLQERTEAFF	-	TRBJ1-1	TRBV5-1
CASSISQGAYEQYF	TRBD1	TRBJ2-7	TRBV19
CASSVGPAGRGARDTQYF	TRBD2	TRBJ2-3	TRBV9
CASSVGVRTSGADTQYF	TRBD2	TRBJ2-3	TRBV9
CASSWQNQPQHF	-	TRBJ1-5	TRBV12-3/TRBV12-4
CASSFSRRYEQYF	-	TRBJ2-7	TRBV12-3/TRBV12-4
CASSRSDAYEQYF	-	TRBJ2-7	TRBV5-1
CASSGPGLHQETQYF	-	TRBJ2-5	TRBV5-5
CASSLKAFSYEQYF	-	TRBJ2-7	TRBV5-5
CASRPRDDTQYF	-	TRBJ2-3	TRBV12-3/TRBV12-4
CASSPFASSTDTQYF	-	TRBJ2-3	TRBV7-2
CASSLHQGYEQYF	-	TRBJ2-7	TRBV5-1
CASTLQGAPTGELFF	TRBD1	TRBJ2-2	TRBV11-2
CAALPDRLISGANVLTF	-	TRBJ2-6	TRBV6-1